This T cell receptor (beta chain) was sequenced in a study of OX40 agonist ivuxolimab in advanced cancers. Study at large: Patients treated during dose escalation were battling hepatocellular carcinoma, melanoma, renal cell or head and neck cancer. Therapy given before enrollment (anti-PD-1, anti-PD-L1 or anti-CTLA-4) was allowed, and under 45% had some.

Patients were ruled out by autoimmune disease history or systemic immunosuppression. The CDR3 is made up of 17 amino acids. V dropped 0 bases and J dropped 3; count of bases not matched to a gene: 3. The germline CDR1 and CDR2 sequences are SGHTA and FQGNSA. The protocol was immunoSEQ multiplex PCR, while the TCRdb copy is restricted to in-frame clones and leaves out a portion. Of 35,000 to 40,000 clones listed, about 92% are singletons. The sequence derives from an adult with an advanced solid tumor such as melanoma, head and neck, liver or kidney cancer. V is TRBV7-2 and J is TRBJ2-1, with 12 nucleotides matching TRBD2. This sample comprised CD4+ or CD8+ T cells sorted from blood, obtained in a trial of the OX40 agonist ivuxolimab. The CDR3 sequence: CASSLAKLAGGYNEQFF. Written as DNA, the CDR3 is TGTGCCAGCAGCTTAGCGAAACTAGCGGGAGGCTACAATGAGCAGTTCTTC.